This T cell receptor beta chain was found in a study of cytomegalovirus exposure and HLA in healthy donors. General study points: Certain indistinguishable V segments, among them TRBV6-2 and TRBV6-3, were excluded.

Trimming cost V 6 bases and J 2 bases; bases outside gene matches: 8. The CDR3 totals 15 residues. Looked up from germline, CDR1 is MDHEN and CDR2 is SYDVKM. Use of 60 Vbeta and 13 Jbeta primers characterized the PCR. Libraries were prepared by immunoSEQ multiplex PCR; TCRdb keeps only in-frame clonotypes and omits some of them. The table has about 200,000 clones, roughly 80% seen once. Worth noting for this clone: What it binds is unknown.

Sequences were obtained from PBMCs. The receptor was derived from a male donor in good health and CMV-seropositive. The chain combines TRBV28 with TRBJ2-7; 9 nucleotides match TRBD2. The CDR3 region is CASRRTSESTYEQYF. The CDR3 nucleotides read TGTGCCAGCAGGCGGACTAGCGAGTCCACCTACGAGCAGTACTTC. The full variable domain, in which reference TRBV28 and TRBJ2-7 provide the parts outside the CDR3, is DVKVTQSSRYLVKRTGEKVFLECVQDMDHENMFWYRQDPGLGLRLIYFSYDVKMKEKGDIPEGYSVSREKKERFSLILESASTNQTSMYLCASRRTSESTYEQYFGPGTRLTVT.